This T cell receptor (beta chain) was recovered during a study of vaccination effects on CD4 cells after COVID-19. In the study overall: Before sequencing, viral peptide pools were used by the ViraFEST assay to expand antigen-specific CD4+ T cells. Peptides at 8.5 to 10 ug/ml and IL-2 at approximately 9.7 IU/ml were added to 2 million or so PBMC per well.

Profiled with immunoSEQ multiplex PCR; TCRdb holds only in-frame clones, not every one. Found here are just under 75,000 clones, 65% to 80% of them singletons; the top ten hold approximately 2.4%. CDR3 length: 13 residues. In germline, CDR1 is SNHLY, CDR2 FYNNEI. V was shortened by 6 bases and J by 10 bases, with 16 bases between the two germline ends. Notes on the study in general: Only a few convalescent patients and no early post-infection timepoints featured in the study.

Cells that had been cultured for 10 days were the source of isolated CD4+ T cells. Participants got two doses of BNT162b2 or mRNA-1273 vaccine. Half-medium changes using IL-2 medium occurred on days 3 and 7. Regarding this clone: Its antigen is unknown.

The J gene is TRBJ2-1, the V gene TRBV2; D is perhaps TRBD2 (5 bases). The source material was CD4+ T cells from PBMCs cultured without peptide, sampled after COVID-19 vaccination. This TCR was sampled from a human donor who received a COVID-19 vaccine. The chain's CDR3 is CASSRLLLEEQFF. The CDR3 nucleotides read TGTGCCAGCAGCAGATTACTACTAGAGGAGCAGTTCTTC. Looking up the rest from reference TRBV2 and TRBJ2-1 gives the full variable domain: EPEVTQTPSHQVTQMGQEVILRCVPISNHLYFYWYRQILGQKVEFLVSFYNNEISEKSEIFDDQFSVERPDGSNFTLKIRSTKLEDSAMYFCASSRLLLEEQFFGPGTRLTVL.